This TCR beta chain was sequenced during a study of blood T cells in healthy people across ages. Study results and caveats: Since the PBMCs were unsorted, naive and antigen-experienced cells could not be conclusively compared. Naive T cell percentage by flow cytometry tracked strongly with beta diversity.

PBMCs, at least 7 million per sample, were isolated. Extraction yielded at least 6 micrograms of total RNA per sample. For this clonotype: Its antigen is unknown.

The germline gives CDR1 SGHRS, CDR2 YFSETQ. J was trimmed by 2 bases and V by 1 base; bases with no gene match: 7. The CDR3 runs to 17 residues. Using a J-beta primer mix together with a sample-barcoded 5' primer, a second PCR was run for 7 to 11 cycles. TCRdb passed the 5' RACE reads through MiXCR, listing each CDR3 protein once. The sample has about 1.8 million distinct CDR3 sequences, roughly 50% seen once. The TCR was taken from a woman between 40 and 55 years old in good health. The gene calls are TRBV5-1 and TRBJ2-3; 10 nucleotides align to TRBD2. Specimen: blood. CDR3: CASSLLLAGRPTDTQYF. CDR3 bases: TGCGCCAGCAGCTTGTTACTAGCGGGGAGACCCACAGATACGCAGTATTTT.